The clone carrying this T cell receptor (beta chain) appeared a few times. This record comes from a study of CD8 T cells in ankylosing spondylitis. Scientists made TCR beta libraries using quantitative 5'-RACE with molecular barcodes. MiXCR was run by TCRdb on the 5' RACE reads, yielding one entry per CDR3 protein. This repertoire shows 250,000 to 350,000 distinct CDR3 sequences, 15% to 25% found once; its top ten account for 7.8%. Germline V gene data show CDR1 as MNHNS and CDR2 as SASEGT. V shed 2 bases, J shed 3 bases, and the junction held 7 bases outside the gene matches. The CDR3 consists of 16 residues.

Material: blood, either unsorted or a sorted T cell fraction (not recorded which). This clonotype was obtained from a male donor with ankylosing spondylitis or in good health (not recorded which). The chain is built from TRBV6-1 and TRBJ2-1, with 7 bases that match TRBD1. In DNA form, the CDR3 reads TGTGCCAGCAGTGAACCAGGGGGTCCGCGCTACAATGAGCAGTTCTTC. Translated, it gives CASSEPGGPRYNEQFF.